The 16 T cell receptor beta chains below all came from one sample that was sequenced in a study of cytomegalovirus exposure and HLA in healthy donors. Amplification used 60 Vbeta primers and 13 Jbeta primers. Sequenced by immunoSEQ multiplex PCR; TCRdb stores in-frame clones only, minus some. The sample contains under 200,000 clones, about 81% of which appear only once. The specimen was PBMCs. All receptors come from a girl aged 2 to 9 in good health and CMV-seropositive.

This sequence joins TRBV7-6 and TRBJ2-3, with 7 bases matching TRBD2. This CDR3 spans 20 amino acids. V was pared by 4 bases and J by 4 bases, with 23 bases of the junction left unmatched. Germline CDR1 SGHVS, CDR2 FNYEAQ. CDR3 sequence (DNA): TGTGCCAGCAGCTCCAAAATTGCTGGGTATGGTGGACTAGGTGCAGATACGCAGTATTTT. Translation gives CASSSKIAGYGGLGADTQYF. Using reference TRBV7-6 and TRBJ2-3 for the parts outside the CDR3, the full variable domain is GAGVSQSPRYKVTKRGQDVALRCDPISGHVSLYWYRQALGQGPEFLTYFNYEAQQDKSGLPNDRFSAERPEGSISTLTIQRTEQRDSAMYRCASSSKIAGYGGLGADTQYFGPGTRLTVL.

J is TRBJ2-1 and V is TRBV4-1; TRBD1 is a possible D gene (6 bases). CDR1 is MGHRA, CDR2 YSYEKL, per germline. Trimming took 1 base from V and 6 from J, leaving 16 bases between them. The length of the CDR3 is 16 residues. The CDR3 region has the DNA TGCGCCAGCAGCCAAGCCTGGGGGCCGAGGGTCAATGAGCAGTTCTTC. Residues: CASSQAWGPRVNEQFF.

The genes are TRBV28 and TRBJ2-3, with 7 nucleotides matching TRBD2. The germline CDR1 and CDR2 sequences are MDHEN and SYDVKM. Trimming cost V 7 bases and J 6 bases; bases outside gene matches: 16. The CDR3 length is 16 residues. CDR3: CASKSGMTDISDTQYF. The CDR3 DNA sequence: TGTGCCAGCAAGAGCGGGATGACCGATATATCGGATACGCAGTATTTT.

This rearrangement joins TRBV27 to TRBJ2-5, with D unresolved. Between the trimmed V and J ends, which lost 6 bases and 2 bases, there was a span of 10 bases. Germline CDR1 is MNHEY and CDR2 is SMNVEV (reference sequence). The CDR3 runs 13 residues. The CDR3 spells CASRRFRQETQYF. The CDR3, as DNA: TGTGCCAGCAGGCGCTTCCGGCAAGAGACCCAGTACTTC.

The V and J genes are TRBV5-6 and TRBJ1-1, with D perhaps TRBD1 (6 bases). Germline values: CDR1 SGHDT, CDR2 YYEEEE. V lost 7 bases, J lost 0 bases, and 13 bases lay in between. The CDR3 is 14 amino acids. The CDR3 DNA reads as TGTGCCAGCCGGTTCGGACAGATGAACACTGAAGCTTTCTTT. This gives the protein CASRFGQMNTEAFF.

The chain carries TRBV15 and TRBJ2-3; D possibly corresponds to TRBD2 (5 bases). V was trimmed by 7 bases and J by 0 bases, leaving 14 bases between them. The CDR3 has 15 amino acids. Germline loops: CDR1 LNHNV, CDR2 YYDKDF (reference sequence). This CDR3 is CATKRAVTSTDTQYF. For the CDR3, the DNA is TGTGCCACCAAGAGGGCCGTTACTAGCACAGATACGCAGTATTTT.

V gene TRBV27 combines with J gene TRBJ2-7, with 8 bases that match TRBD2. The V gene's germline CDR1 is MNHEY and CDR2 SMNVEV (reference sequence). The CDR3 loop spans 14 amino acids. V was pared by 8 bases and J by 5 bases, with 11 bases of the junction left unmatched. The CDR3 is CASQISGLDNEQYF. The CDR3 DNA is TGTGCCAGCCAGATCTCGGGACTAGATAACGAGCAGTACTTC.

V and J are TRBV7-9 and TRBJ1-5, with 7 bases that match TRBD1. This CDR3 is built from 14 residues. The V segment lost 5 bases and the J segment 2 bases; nucleotides outside the gene matches: 3. CDR1 SEHNR and CDR2 FQNEAQ come from the germline V gene (reference sequence). The CDR3: CASSAGTGNQPQHF. In DNA form, the CDR3 reads TGTGCCAGCAGCGCCGGGACAGGCAATCAGCCCCAGCATTTT.

The chain recombines TRBV29-1 with TRBJ2-3, with 8 positions matching TRBD2. The germline CDR1 and CDR2 sequences are SQVTM and ANQGSEA. V was pared by 6 bases and J by 0 bases, with 11 bases of the junction left unmatched. This CDR3 is built from 16 residues. CDR3 region: CSVSSRSSGSTDTQYF. DNA for the CDR3: TGCAGCGTCTCCTCGAGGTCTAGCGGGAGCACAGATACGCAGTATTTT.

This clone came up once. The chain has TRBV7-3 and TRBJ1-1; weak D call: TRBD1 (5 bases). Germline-derived CDR1 and CDR2 are SGHTA and FQGTGA. This CDR3 has 13 residues. V dropped 3 bases and J dropped 4 bases, with 9 bases sitting between them. In nucleotides, the CDR3 is TGTGCCAGCAGCTTGGGGGGGGTCACTGAAGCTTTCTTT. Encoded protein: CASSLGGVTEAFF.

Details on this clone: The same CDR3 also results from other DNA sequences found in this sample. The chain carries TRBV20-1 and TRBJ2-5; D ambiguous. This CDR3 is 11 amino acids long. The ends were cut back, 0 bases at V and 5 bases at J, with 4 bases in the middle. Germline CDR1 and CDR2: DFQATT and SNEGSKA (reference sequence). The CDR3 protein is CSARDRETQYF. DNA of the CDR3: TGCAGTGCTAGAGACAGGGAGACCCAGTACTTC.

The V and J genes are TRBV10-2 and TRBJ2-3; 11 bases line up with TRBD1. The CDR3 has 14 residues. Germline V gene sequence: CDR1 WSHSY, CDR2 SAAADI. J gave up 3 bases and V 6 bases, and 2 bases lay outside the gene matches. For the CDR3, the DNA is TGCGCCAGCAGCGGGACAGGGGGGACAGATACGCAGTATTTT. Translating gives CASSGTGGTDTQYF.

The chain couples TRBV18 to TRBJ2-1; 7 nucleotides match TRBD2. With V trimmed by 1 base and J by 4 bases, 4 bases remained unmatched. The CDR3 has 15 residues. CDR1 KGHSH and CDR2 LQKENI come from the germline V gene. The CDR3 reads CASSPRLAEYNEQFF. The CDR3 nucleotides are TGTGCCAGCTCACCACGGCTAGCGGAGTACAATGAGCAGTTCTTC.

This clone showed up just a few times. This rearrangement joins TRBV5-1 to TRBJ2-2; the D gene is possibly TRBD2 (6 bases). Trimming pared 0 bases from V and 3 bases from J, leaving 12 bases between. This CDR3 has 16 residues. Germline V gene lookup returns CDR1 SGHRS and CDR2 YFSETQ. In DNA form, the CDR3 reads TGCGCCAGCAGCTTGGACAGCCCGGGGGACACCGGGGAGCTGTTTTTT. This gives the protein CASSLDSPGDTGELFF. Based on the CDR3 plus reference TRBV5-1 and TRBJ2-2, the full variable domain is KAGVTQTPRYLIKTRGQQVTLSCSPISGHRSVSWYQQTPGQGLQFLFEYFSETQRNKGNFPGRFSGRQFSNSRSEMNVSTLELGDSALYLCASSLDSPGDTGELFFGEGSRLTVL.

This chain uses TRBV30 with TRBJ1-6; D remains ambiguous. The ends were cut back, 4 bases at V and 4 bases at J, with 11 bases in the middle. Germline CDR1 and CDR2: GTSNPN and SVGIG (reference sequence). This CDR3 region has 14 residues. The CDR3 DNA is TGTGCCTGGATGACGGGAATATATAATTCACCCCTCCACTTT. The encoded protein is CAWMTGIYNSPLHF.

Only one count was recorded for this clone. The gene calls are TRBV20-1 and TRBJ1-2; 9 nucleotides align to TRBD1. Per germline, CDR1 DFQATT and CDR2 SNEGSKA (reference sequence). The CDR3 is made up of 11 amino acids. The CDR3 DNA sequence: TGCAGCCGACAGGGGGGGTATGGCTACACCTTC. Translation: CSRQGGYGYTF.